The 14 T cell receptor beta chains below come from one sample, sequenced in a study of blood T cells in healthy people across ages. A sample-barcoded 5' primer and a J-beta primer mix were used in a second PCR of about 6 to 11 cycles. Each CDR3 protein gets one entry after TCRdb re-called the 5' RACE reads with MiXCR. The sample records about 1.5 million distinct CDR3 sequences, roughly two fifths being singletons. The sequencing sample was made of blood. The origin of the receptors is a woman under 30 in good health.

The chain has TRBV25-1 and TRBJ1-6; the D is unclear. Per germline, CDR1 MGHDK and CDR2 SYGVNS. Trimming removed 3 bases from V and 9 bases from J, with 18 bases in between. There are 16 residues in the CDR3. Here the CDR3 DNA reads TGTGCCAGCAGTGATATACCGGGAGCCGGAATTTCACCCCTCCACTTT. The encoded protein is CASSDIPGAGISPLHF.

J is TRBJ1-2 and V is TRBV28, with unresolved D. V lost 3 bases to trimming and J lost 2 bases, with 16 bases between them. The CDR3 has 16 residues. CDR1 and CDR2 (germline): MDHEN, SYDVKM. CDR3 nucleotides: TGTGCCAGCAGTTTCCTCTTCCTGACATCCAACTATGGCTACACCTTC. Its translation: CASSFLFLTSNYGYTF.

The chain combines TRBV4-2 with TRBJ1-5, with no clear D. Trimming stripped 0 bases from V and 1 base from J, with 10 bases between. CDR1 LGHNA and CDR2 YNFKEQ come from the germline V gene. The CDR3 runs to 16 residues. The CDR3 DNA sequence: TGTGCCAGCAGCCAAGAAGGCGGGATAAGCAATCAGCCCCAGCATTTT. Translating it yields CASSQEGGISNQPQHF.

This chain uses TRBV18 with TRBJ1-4; D is unclear. CDR1 is KGHSH, CDR2 LQKENI, per germline. The CDR3 runs to 16 residues. V was clipped by 0 bases and J by 2 bases, with 10 bases between them. This CDR3 reads CASSPPFQATNEKLFF. In DNA, the CDR3 is TGTGCCAGCTCACCACCTTTTCAGGCCACTAATGAAAAACTGTTTTTT.

V is TRBV10-3 and J is TRBJ1-6, with no clear D. Germline assignment: CDR1 ENHRY and CDR2 SYGVKD. The CDR3 spans 12 residues. Trimming cost V 0 bases and J 9 bases, with 3 bases left between them. The CDR3 region is CAISESASPLHF. The DNA of the CDR3 is TGTGCCATCAGTGAGTCGGCTTCACCCCTCCACTTT.

The table lists this clonotype with a few counts. The chain is built from TRBV6-5 and TRBJ1-2, with unresolved D. This CDR3 is 14 amino acids long. With 10 bases removed from V and 3 bases from J, the gap between germline ends came to 18 bases. The germline V gene has CDR1 MNHEY and CDR2 SVGAGI. CDR3: CATYPYPVDYGYTF. The CDR3, as DNA: TGTGCCACTTATCCCTACCCTGTCGACTATGGCTACACCTTC.

The J gene is TRBJ2-7, the V gene TRBV5-1; D perhaps matches TRBD1 (5 bases). Germline CDR1 reads SGHRS; CDR2 reads YFSETQ. V lost 4 bases, J lost 0 bases, and 14 bases lay in between. This CDR3 is 15 amino acids long. The CDR3: CASSVTQGSSYEQYF. CDR3 in DNA: TGCGCCAGCAGCGTGACGCAGGGCAGCTCCTACGAGCAGTACTTC. Full variable domain (remainder filled in from reference TRBV5-1 and TRBJ2-7): KAGVTQTPRYLIKTRGQQVTLSCSPISGHRSVSWYQQTPGQGLQFLFEYFSETQRNKGNFPGRFSGRQFSNSRSEMNVSTLELGDSALYLCASSVTQGSSYEQYFGPGTRLTVT.

The chain links TRBV4-1 to TRBJ2-2; TRBD1 aligns across 10 bases. V was clipped by 4 bases and J by 4 bases; unmatched bases: 6. Germline values: CDR1 MGHRA, CDR2 YSYEKL. This CDR3 has 16 residues. CDR3 bases: TGCGCCAGCAGCCTGGGGGGGACAGGGGCCACCGGGGAGCTGTTTTTT. Translated, it gives CASSLGGTGATGELFF.

The CDR3 sequence: CAIAVKTSGTYEQYF. CDR3 DNA sequence: TGTGCCATCGCTGTTAAGACTAGCGGGACCTACGAGCAGTACTTC. V is TRBV10-3 and J is TRBJ2-7; 11 bases are shared with TRBD2. Trimming took 8 bases from V and 2 from J; bases not matched to a gene: 8. Germline assignment: CDR1 ENHRY and CDR2 SYGVKD. The CDR3 totals 15 residues.

The J gene is TRBJ2-7, the V gene TRBV20-1; 10 bases line up with TRBD2. The J call could be wrong; TRBJ2-5 is a better fit for the DNA end. The germline CDR1 and CDR2 sequences are DFQATT and SNEGSKA (reference sequence). There are 16 residues in the CDR3. CDR3 protein: CSARDRLAGVYGTQYF. The CDR3 region has the DNA TGCAGTGCTAGAGATAGGCTAGCGGGAGTATACGGGACCCAGTACTTC.

The chain uses TRBV7-2 and TRBJ2-5; maybe TRBD1 (6 bases). Germline-derived CDR1 and CDR2 are SGHTA and FQGNSA. V lost 1 base and J lost 13, with 19 bases in between. CDR3 length: 14 amino acids. Here the CDR3 DNA reads TGTGCCAGCAGCTTAGTTGGGGGCTCGGAAGTGCGGTACTTC. Its protein product is CASSLVGGSEVRYF.

This clonotype has more than one count but fewer than ten. This chain uses TRBV12-3 or TRBV12-4 with TRBJ2-1, with D possibly being TRBD1 (5 bases). This CDR3 comprises 15 residues. V lost 1 base and J lost 5, with 12 bases in between. This CDR3 is CASSLGGLGNNEQFF. DNA of the CDR3: TGTGCCAGCAGTTTAGGGGGCCTTGGGAACAATGAGCAGTTCTTC.

V gene TRBV6-1 combines with J gene TRBJ2-3; TRBD1 is a possible D gene (5 bases). The V gene lost 6 bases and the J gene lost 4 bases, with 8 bases spanning the gap. Germline V CDR1 and CDR2: MNHNS, SASEGT. The length of the CDR3 is 12 residues. The CDR3 region has the DNA TGTGCCAGCAGACAGGCCTCAGATACGCAGTATTTT. Amino acids: CASRQASDTQYF.

V usage is TRBV6-2 or TRBV6-3 and J usage is TRBJ2-2; D ambiguous. The CDR3 consists of 15 residues. Germline CDR1 and CDR2: MNHEY and SVGEGT. V lost 0 bases, J lost 4 bases, and 9 bases lay in between. The CDR3 DNA sequence: TGTGCCAGCAGTTACTCAGGGTTGGTCACCGGGGAGCTGTTTTTT. Translating it yields CASSYSGLVTGELFF.